The 22 T cell receptor beta chains presented below share a single source sample, sequenced in a study of blood T cell repertoires in COVID-19. Assay used: immunoSEQ multiplex PCR; TCRdb lists only in-frame clones, some missing. Of 360,000 or so clones in the sample, 80% to 85% were seen once. Sequencing was done on a sample of PBMCs or T cells enriched from blood (not recorded which). The receptors come from a woman aged 45-59 years who had recovered from COVID-19.

The chain has TRBV27 and TRBJ2-1, with D perhaps matching TRBD1 (5 bases). Trimming stripped 6 bases from V and 0 bases from J, with 21 bases between. The CDR3 runs 18 residues. Germline V CDR1 and CDR2: MNHEY, SMNVEV (reference sequence). CDR3 sequence (DNA): TGTGCCAGCAGCTCAAAGGCGACAGCCCTGAGCTCCTACAATGAGCAGTTCTTC. It translates to CASSSKATALSSYNEQFF.

This clone occurred a few times. The chain employs TRBV19 and TRBJ1-1; TRBD1 might be the D (5 bases). The CDR3 runs to 15 residues. V lost 7 bases to trimming and J lost 2 bases, with 17 bases between them. Germline loops: CDR1 LNHDA, CDR2 SQIVND (reference sequence). Written as DNA, the CDR3 is TGTGCCAGTACGGAGGGGCCCAGATTTAACACTGAAGCTTTCTTT. It specifies CASTEGPRFNTEAFF.

This chain connects TRBV5-1 to TRBJ2-7, with TRBD2 identical over 9 bases. Germline V CDR1 and CDR2: SGHRS, YFSETQ. With V trimmed by 0 bases and J by 4 bases, 5 bases remained unmatched. The length of the CDR3 is 15 residues. The CDR3 coding sequence is TGCGCCAGCAGCTTGGGCGGGGGGGATAATTACGAGCAGTACTTC. It translates to CASSLGGGDNYEQYF.

The rearrangement links TRBV4-2 to TRBJ2-5; D gene uncertain. The CDR3 is 14 amino acids. V lost 1 base and J 1 base, leaving 7 bases between the germline ends. Germline V gene data show CDR1 as LGHNA and CDR2 as YNFKEQ. The DNA for the CDR3 is TGTGCCAGCAGCCAAGTTACAGCCCAAGAGACCCAGTACTTC. Protein: CASSQVTAQETQYF.

In DNA, the CDR3 is TGTGCCTGTCGGAGAACGAACACCGGGGAGCTGTTTTTT. Translating gives CACRRTNTGELFF. This chain links TRBV30 with TRBJ2-2; D is unresolved. This CDR3 has 13 amino acids. Germline-derived CDR1 and CDR2 are GTSNPN and SVGIG (reference sequence). Trimming removed 6 bases at V and 0 bases at J, with 8 bases between.

The genes are TRBV6-2 or TRBV6-3 and TRBJ2-7; TRBD1 is a possible D gene (6 bases). CDR1 MNHEY and CDR2 SVGEGT come from the germline V gene. Trimming shortened V by 2 bases and J by 0 bases, and 11 bases separated the two germline ends. The CDR3 covers 15 residues. The CDR3 loop reads CASSYGGHLSYEQYF. DNA for the CDR3: TGTGCCAGCAGTTACGGGGGCCACCTCTCCTACGAGCAGTACTTC.

This clone was seen a single time. The V and J genes are TRBV5-1 and TRBJ2-1; TRBD1 might be the D (5 bases). The CDR3 has 16 residues. Trimming left V 2 bases short and J 4 bases short, with 16 bases between. Germline V lookup: CDR1 SGHRS, CDR2 YFSETQ. The CDR3: CASSLQAQDSYNEQFF. The CDR3 nucleotides read TGCGCCAGCAGCTTACAAGCTCAAGACAGTTACAATGAGCAGTTCTTC.

In the case of this clone: Within the sample, other DNA sequences also encode this same CDR3. This chain connects TRBV4-2 to TRBJ2-1, with 10 bases matching TRBD2. V shed 1 base and J 4 bases; nucleotides not matched to a gene: 1. The germline CDR1 and CDR2 sequences are LGHNA and YNFKEQ. There are 15 residues in the CDR3. DNA for the CDR3: TGTGCCAGCAGCCAAGCTAGCGGGGGATACAATGAGCAGTTCTTC. Its translation: CASSQASGGYNEQFF.

The rearrangement uses TRBV28 and TRBJ2-7, with D tentatively TRBD2 (6 bases). The CDR3 loop spans 16 amino acids. Per the germline V gene, CDR1 is MDHEN and CDR2 is SYDVKM. V was pared by 5 bases and J by 5 bases, with 22 bases between. The CDR3 protein is CASSPGLGGNSDEQYF. CDR3 DNA: TGTGCCAGCAGTCCCGGTTTGGGCGGGAATTCCGACGAGCAGTACTTC.

V is TRBV30 and J is TRBJ2-5, with 14 nucleotides matching TRBD2. The trim removed 7 bases at V and 4 bases at J, leaving 11 bases unmatched. This CDR3 comprises 16 residues. CDR1 and CDR2 (germline): GTSNPN, SVGIG (reference sequence). The CDR3 reads CAYAPHGLAGGETQYF. The CDR3 nucleotides are TGTGCCTACGCCCCCCATGGACTAGCGGGGGGAGAGACCCAGTACTTC. The full variable domain, with the rest looked up from reference TRBV30 and TRBJ2-5, is SQTIHQWPATLVQPVGSPLSLECTVEGTSNPNLYWYRQAAGRGLQLLFYSVGIGQISSEVPQNLSASRPQDRQFILSSKKLLLSDSGFYLCAYAPHGLAGGETQYFGPGTRLLVL.

The rearrangement links TRBV18 to TRBJ2-5; possible D gene TRBD2, 6 bases. The CDR3 loop spans 14 amino acids. Trimming took off 1 base at V and 2 bases at J, with 8 bases between the two ends. Per germline, CDR1 KGHSH and CDR2 LQKENI. This CDR3 reads CASSPRGTQETQYF. As DNA, the CDR3 is TGTGCCAGCTCACCACGGGGGACTCAAGAGACCCAGTACTTC.

CDR3: CASSRTGKSSYNSPLHF. The CDR3 coding sequence is TGTGCCAGCAGCAGGACAGGGAAGAGCTCCTATAATTCACCCCTCCACTTT. This chain uses TRBV5-7 with TRBJ1-6, with 8 bases matching TRBD1. TRBV5-7 is an ORF; its function is uncertain. The J segment lost 0 bases and the V segment lost 4 bases, leaving 6 bases of the junction unmatched. The CDR3 has 17 amino acids.

The chain is built from TRBV28 and TRBJ1-1; 7 bases are a match to TRBD1. V lost 8 bases and J lost 5; bases outside the gene matches: 5. Per germline, CDR1 MDHEN and CDR2 SYDVKM. This CDR3 is built from 12 residues. CDR3 nucleotide sequence: TGTGCCAGCGGCGAGGGGGCGACTGAAGCTTTCTTT. This translates into CASGEGATEAFF.

V usage is TRBV6-5 and J usage is TRBJ2-4; maybe TRBD2 (7 bases). CDR1 is MNHEY and CDR2 is SVGAGI in the germline V gene. V was shortened by 7 bases and J by 2 bases, with 12 bases between the two germline ends. There are 14 residues in the CDR3. In DNA, the CDR3 is TGTGCCAGCACCTCCGGGGGGCCCAAAAACATTCAGTACTTC. Protein: CASTSGGPKNIQYF.

V is TRBV11-1 and J is TRBJ2-1; TRBD2 might be the D (5 bases). Germline-derived CDR1 and CDR2 are SGHAT and FQDESV (reference sequence). Trimming removed 4 bases from V and 2 bases from J, with 15 bases in between. The CDR3 consists of 16 residues. The CDR3 coding sequence is TGTGCCAGCAGCTCCGAACTAGTTCGGCCCTACAATGAGCAGTTCTTC. It encodes CASSSELVRPYNEQFF. Full variable domain (remainder filled in from reference TRBV11-1 and TRBJ2-1): EAEVAQSPRYKITEKSQAVAFWCDPISGHATLYWYRQILGQGPELLVQFQDESVVDDSQLPKDRFSAERLKGVDSTLKIQPAELGDSAMYLCASSSELVRPYNEQFFGPGTRLTVL.

This sequence joins TRBV5-4 and TRBJ1-1; D ambiguous. Germline CDR1 reads SGHNT; CDR2 reads YYREEE (reference sequence). Trimming cost V 6 bases and J 1 base, with 10 bases left between them. CDR3 length: 13 residues. CDR3 DNA: TGTGCCAGCATCCGGGAACCGAACACTGAAGCTTTCTTT. It yields the protein CASIREPNTEAFF.

The gene calls are TRBV27 and TRBJ1-1; tentative D call: TRBD1 (6 bases). The length of the CDR3 is 15 residues. Trimming took off 5 bases at V and 2 bases at J, with 15 bases between the two ends. The V gene's germline CDR1 is MNHEY and CDR2 SMNVEV (reference sequence). The CDR3 is CASSPQTGFNTEAFF. In nucleotides, the CDR3 is TGTGCCAGCAGTCCCCAGACAGGTTTTAACACTGAAGCTTTCTTT.

The J gene is TRBJ1-2, the V gene TRBV18; D may be TRBD1 (6 bases). The V and J ends lost 1 base and 0 bases respectively, with 15 bases between them. This CDR3 is built from 17 residues. Germline V gene lookup returns CDR1 KGHSH and CDR2 LQKENI. Written as DNA, the CDR3 is TGTGCCAGCTCACCACTGGGCCAGGGGAACGCTAACTATGGCTACACCTTC. Its protein product is CASSPLGQGNANYGYTF.

The chain joins TRBV2 to TRBJ1-3; D unclear. The ends were cut back, 8 bases at V and 3 bases at J, with 14 bases in the middle. The CDR3 runs to 14 residues. Germline CDR1 and CDR2: SNHLY and FYNNEI. The CDR3 here is CASYRGVNGNTIYF. The CDR3 DNA reads TGTGCCAGCTATCGCGGGGTAAATGGAAACACCATATATTTT.

The V call is TRBV21-1, the J call TRBJ1-5; the DNA was not compared with TRBD1, the D call given in the table. TRBV21-1 is shown as a pseudogene. This CDR3 contains 15 residues. CDR3 DNA sequence: TGTGCCAGCAGCAAAGATAGGGGCGACGATCAGCCCCAGCATTTT. Translation: CASSKDRGDDQPQHF.

The chain is built from TRBV27 and TRBJ2-3; TRBD2 agrees at 10 bases. Germline-derived CDR1 and CDR2 are MNHEY and SMNVEV (reference sequence). V shed 6 bases and J 0 bases; nucleotides not matched to a gene: 0. CDR3 length equals 14 residues. The CDR3 sequence is CASRLAGSTDTQYF. The DNA for the CDR3 is TGTGCCAGCAGACTAGCGGGGAGCACAGATACGCAGTATTTT.

This chain connects TRBV7-9 to TRBJ2-3, with 9 nucleotides matching TRBD2. The CDR3 length is 17 residues. V trimming: 1 base; J trimming: 2 bases; junction bases outside the gene matches: 7. The germline CDR1 and CDR2 sequences are SEHNR and FQNEAQ (reference sequence). CDR3 sequence reads: CASSLGLLAGPTDTQYF. The CDR3 DNA reads as TGTGCCAGCAGCTTAGGTTTGCTAGCGGGGCCCACAGATACGCAGTATTTT. The whole variable domain, filled in from reference TRBV7-9 and TRBJ2-3, reads DTGVSQNPRHKITKRGQNVTFRCDPISEHNRLYWYRQTLGQGPEFLTYFQNEAQLEKSRLLSDRFSAERPKGSFSTLEIQRTEQGDSAMYLCASSLGLLAGPTDTQYFGPGTRLTVL.